What follows are 30 T cell receptor beta chains derived from one specimen sequenced in a study of blood T cell repertoires in COVID-19. Sequenced by immunoSEQ multiplex PCR; TCRdb stores in-frame clones only, minus some. This table holds about 55,000 clones, 83% found once. Sequenced input: peripheral blood. These receptor sequences come from a woman between 55 and 75 years old with acute or convalescent COVID-19.

This clone has just a few counts. The chain recombines TRBV5-6 with TRBJ2-3; 8 bases agree with TRBD1. The trim removed 4 bases at V and 1 base at J, leaving 5 bases unmatched. The CDR3 totals 15 residues. Per the germline V gene, CDR1 is SGHDT and CDR2 is YYEEEE. Written as DNA, the CDR3 is TGTGCCAGCAGCGCCAGGGGGCTGGGCACAGATACGCAGTATTTT. As protein: CASSARGLGTDTQYF.

The chain links TRBV7-6 to TRBJ2-7; the D gene is possibly TRBD2 (7 bases). Germline V gene lookup returns CDR1 SGHVS and CDR2 FNYEAQ. The CDR3 is 16 residues long. V was trimmed by 3 bases and J by 6 bases, leaving 21 bases between them. The CDR3 is CASSFGPGGGLGEQYF. Written as DNA, the CDR3 is TGTGCCAGCAGCTTTGGTCCTGGCGGGGGCTTGGGCGAGCAGTACTTC.

This chain uses TRBV27 with TRBJ2-7; D is possibly TRBD2 (5 bases). CDR3 size: 13 residues. The germline gives CDR1 MNHEY, CDR2 SMNVEV (reference sequence). V lost 6 bases, J lost 7 bases, and 16 bases lay in between. The CDR3 region has the DNA TGTGCCAGCAGCGGCTGGGAGAACTCAGAGCAGTACTTC. Translation gives CASSGWENSEQYF.

The chain combines TRBV10-3 with TRBJ2-1; 15 bases align to TRBD2. This CDR3 is built from 14 residues. Unmatched junction bases numbered 4, after V lost 9 bases and J lost 7 bases. The germline gives CDR1 ENHRY, CDR2 SYGVKD. The DNA of the CDR3 is TGTGCCATTGCCGGGACTAGCGGGAGGAATGAGCAGTTCTTC. Its protein product is CAIAGTSGRNEQFF.

The rearrangement uses TRBV19 and TRBJ1-5, with a weak D call TRBD1 (6 bases). V was clipped by 2 bases and J by 3 bases, with 8 bases between them. The CDR3 runs 14 residues. Germline V gene sequence: CDR1 LNHDA, CDR2 SQIVND (reference sequence). The chain's CDR3 is CASSIMGANQPQHF. Written as DNA, the CDR3 is TGTGCCAGTAGTATAATGGGGGCCAATCAGCCCCAGCATTTT. Filled out from reference TRBV19 and TRBJ1-5, the complete variable domain reads DGGITQSPKYLFRKEGQNVTLSCEQNLNHDAMYWYRQDPGQGLRLIYYSQIVNDFQKGDIAEGYSVSREKKESFPLTVTSAQKNPTAFYLCASSIMGANQPQHFGDGTRLSIL.

V is TRBV30 and J is TRBJ1-5; 8 bases fit TRBD1. The CDR3 loop spans 15 amino acids. Trimming removed 2 bases from V and 5 bases from J; junction bases left unmatched: 8. Germline assignment: CDR1 GTSNPN and CDR2 SVGIG (reference sequence). This CDR3 is CAWSSKGTGYQPQHF. CDR3 bases: TGTGCCTGGAGTTCAAAAGGGACAGGCTATCAGCCCCAGCATTTT. The whole variable domain, filled in from reference TRBV30 and TRBJ1-5, reads SQTIHQWPATLVQPVGSPLSLECTVEGTSNPNLYWYRQAAGRGLQLLFYSVGIGQISSEVPQNLSASRPQDRQFILSSKKLLLSDSGFYLCAWSSKGTGYQPQHFGDGTRLSIL.

V and J are TRBV9 and TRBJ1-3; D call uncertain. V lost 0 bases to trimming and J lost 10 bases, with 14 bases between them. Per germline, CDR1 SGDLS and CDR2 YYNGEE. CDR3 length: 14 amino acids. Written as DNA, the CDR3 is TGTGCCAGCAGCGTAGGCTCGGGTTCCAGAACCATATATTTT. Translated: CASSVGSGSRTIYF.

V usage is TRBV5-1 and J usage is TRBJ1-2; TRBD1 matches 9 bases. This CDR3 is built from 16 residues. Trimming at V came to 0 bases and at J to 5 bases, leaving 8 bases not matched to a gene. Germline CDR1 reads SGHRS; CDR2 reads YFSETQ. In DNA, the CDR3 is TGCGCCAGCAGCTTGGAACGGGGACAGGGACTTTATGGCTACACCTTC. Residues: CASSLERGQGLYGYTF.

The chain carries TRBV5-4 and TRBJ2-2, with 11 bases identical to TRBD2. V was clipped by 0 bases and J by 10 bases; unmatched bases: 8. The CDR3 runs to 16 residues. Germline loops: CDR1 SGHNT, CDR2 YYREEE (reference sequence). The chain's CDR3 is CASSLGGTSGIEELFF. In DNA form, the CDR3 reads TGTGCCAGCAGCTTGGGGGGGACTAGCGGAATCGAGGAGCTGTTTTTT.

The chain combines TRBV30 with TRBJ2-7; possibly TRBD1 for D (6 bases). The length of the CDR3 is 15 residues. Per germline, CDR1 GTSNPN and CDR2 SVGIG (reference sequence). Deletions cut 1 base from V and 6 bases from J, with 19 bases between. The DNA for the CDR3 is TGTGCCTGGAGTGCACAGGGTAGGAGTCTCGGCGAGCAGTACTTC. Translation: CAWSAQGRSLGEQYF.

The rearrangement uses TRBV2 and TRBJ2-7; 12 positions match TRBD2. The V segment lost 2 bases and the J segment 4 bases; nucleotides outside the gene matches: 3. CDR1 is SNHLY, CDR2 FYNNEI, per germline. The CDR3 consists of 15 residues. CDR3 in DNA: TGTGCCAGCAGTGAACCGGGGACTAGCGGGTACGAGCAGTACTTC. It yields the protein CASSEPGTSGYEQYF.

The chain has TRBV11-2 and TRBJ2-5; 8 nucleotides align to TRBD2. Germline V gene data show CDR1 as SGHAT and CDR2 as FQNNGV. Unmatched junction bases numbered 9, after V lost 5 bases and J lost 4 bases. This CDR3 has 15 amino acids. Written as DNA, the CDR3 is TGTGCCAGCAGCATACGCAACGGACTAGCAGAGACCCAGTACTTC. The encoded protein is CASSIRNGLAETQYF.

This sequence joins TRBV24-1 and TRBJ2-6; 8 nucleotides agree with TRBD1. Trimming removed 4 bases from V and 4 bases from J; junction bases left unmatched: 11. Germline CDR1 KGHDR, CDR2 SFDVKD. There are 18 residues in the CDR3. The chain's CDR3 is CATSETGQGVSGANVLTF. In DNA, the CDR3 is TGTGCCACCAGTGAAACAGGACAGGGTGTCTCCGGGGCCAACGTCCTGACTTTC.

This chain links TRBV5-1 with TRBJ2-1; 10 positions agree with TRBD1. The germline V gene has CDR1 SGHRS and CDR2 YFSETQ. The CDR3 runs 14 residues. V lost 5 bases, J lost 6 bases, and 5 bases stayed unmatched. CDR3 residues: CASRTGTGVNEQFF. DNA of the CDR3: TGCGCCAGCAGAACCGGGACAGGGGTCAATGAGCAGTTCTTC.

The chain carries TRBV4-2 and TRBJ2-3, with D tentatively TRBD2 (7 bases). Trimming pared 4 bases from V and 2 bases from J, leaving 10 bases between. The length of the CDR3 is 14 residues. CDR1 and CDR2 from the germline V gene are LGHNA and YNFKEQ. The CDR3 DNA reads TGTGCCAGCAGCCGTCGGGGGGCCACAGATACGCAGTATTTT. Translation: CASSRRGATDTQYF.

The chain is built from TRBV28 and TRBJ1-3; 7 bases match TRBD1. This CDR3 is 15 amino acids long. The V segment lost 4 bases and the J segment 0 bases; nucleotides outside the gene matches: 3. Per the germline V gene, CDR1 is MDHEN and CDR2 is SYDVKM. The CDR3 is CASSSGQRSGNTIYF. The CDR3, as DNA: TGTGCCAGCAGTTCGGGACAGCGCTCTGGAAACACCATATATTTT.

CDR3 protein: CAWRTGSSYNEQFF. The CDR3 DNA follows: TGTGCCTGGAGGACAGGGAGCTCCTACAATGAGCAGTTCTTC. This chain joins TRBV30 and TRBJ2-1, with TRBD1 matching over 7 bases. Germline V gene lookup returns CDR1 GTSNPN and CDR2 SVGIG (reference sequence). After removal of 3 bases from V and 0 bases from J, the junction contained 2 bases not matched to a gene. The CDR3 runs to 14 residues. Looking up the rest from reference TRBV30 and TRBJ2-1 gives the full variable domain: SQTIHQWPATLVQPVGSPLSLECTVEGTSNPNLYWYRQAAGRGLQLLFYSVGIGQISSEVPQNLSASRPQDRQFILSSKKLLLSDSGFYLCAWRTGSSYNEQFFGPGTRLTVL.

The CDR3 is CASSLGRLAGNTGELFF. The CDR3 region has the DNA TGTGCCAGCAGCTTAGGGAGGCTAGCGGGGAACACCGGGGAGCTGTTTTTT. The gene calls are TRBV7-9 and TRBJ2-2; 8 bases fit TRBD2. Looked up from germline, CDR1 is SEHNR and CDR2 is FQNEAQ (reference sequence). The V and J ends lost 1 base and 1 base, in that order; junction bases with no gene match: 5. This CDR3 is 17 amino acids long. Complete variable domain (other parts from reference TRBV7-9 and TRBJ2-2): DTGVSQNPRHKITKRGQNVTFRCDPISEHNRLYWYRQTLGQGPEFLTYFQNEAQLEKSRLLSDRFSAERPKGSFSTLEIQRTEQGDSAMYLCASSLGRLAGNTGELFFGEGSRLTVL.

This clone was observed a single time. This chain joins TRBV5-1 and TRBJ2-1; D may be TRBD2 (6 bases). V was pared by 4 bases and J by 6 bases, with 14 bases between. This CDR3 comprises 14 residues. Germline CDR1 SGHRS, CDR2 YFSETQ. CDR3 loop: CASSLQTSSNEQFF. The CDR3, as DNA: TGCGCCAGCAGCCTCCAGACTAGTAGCAATGAGCAGTTCTTC.

This clone showed up just once. The rearrangement joins TRBV6-2 or TRBV6-3 to TRBJ2-2; TRBD2 is a possible D gene (5 bases). Trimming took off 2 bases at V and 4 bases at J, with 8 bases between the two ends. Looked up from germline, CDR1 is MNHEY and CDR2 is SVGEGT. The CDR3 consists of 14 residues. The CDR3 is CASSYTGVTGELFF. For the CDR3, the DNA is TGTGCCAGCAGTTACACCGGGGTCACCGGGGAGCTGTTTTTT.

The rearrangement uses TRBV6-4 and TRBJ1-5, with 7 bases lining up with TRBD1. The CDR3 covers 17 residues. Germline V lookup: CDR1 MRHNA, CDR2 SNTAGT. The V and J ends lost 6 bases and 4 bases, in that order; junction bases with no gene match: 15. CDR3 DNA: TGTGCCAGCAGGTGTGTAGGAGGGGACAGCAAAAATCAGCCCCAGCATTTT. It codes for CASRCVGGDSKNQPQHF.

The chain has TRBV11-2 and TRBJ1-6; 9 positions agree with TRBD1. The ends lost 0 bases at V and 9 bases at J; junction bases unmatched: 3. Germline CDR1 and CDR2: SGHAT and FQNNGV. The CDR3 runs 15 residues. Here the CDR3 DNA reads TGTGCCAGCAGCTTAGATAGGGACAGGGTTTCACCCCTCCACTTT. It yields the protein CASSLDRDRVSPLHF.

J is TRBJ2-5 and V is TRBV11-1; 10 bases match TRBD1. From germline, CDR1 is SGHAT and CDR2 FQDESV (reference sequence). The CDR3 spans 14 residues. J gave up 5 bases and V 5 bases, and 5 bases lay outside the gene matches. In nucleotides, the CDR3 is TGTGCCAGCAGCCGGGACAGGGGAGAGGAGACCCAGTACTTC. It yields the protein CASSRDRGEETQYF.

V gene TRBV6-5 combines with J gene TRBJ2-1; 9 bases match TRBD2. Germline trimming cut 6 bases from V and 6 bases from J; bases unmatched to any gene: 6. The germline V gene encodes CDR1 MNHEY and CDR2 SVGAGI. The CDR3 has 14 residues. The CDR3 DNA reads as TGTGCCAGCAGAGTAGCGGGGGACTTCAATGAGCAGTTCTTC. This translates into CASRVAGDFNEQFF.

The rearrangement links TRBV5-1 to TRBJ2-2; 7 positions agree with TRBD1. The CDR3 consists of 16 residues. CDR1 is SGHRS and CDR2 is YFSETQ in the germline V gene. V lost 4 bases, J lost 2 bases, and 8 bases stayed unmatched. CDR3 nucleotides: TGCGCCAGCAGCGCTATAGACAGGGCAAACACCGGGGAGCTGTTTTTT. Amino acid sequence: CASSAIDRANTGELFF.

V usage is TRBV19 and J usage is TRBJ2-7; the D gene is possibly TRBD1 (6 bases). The CDR3 loop spans 14 amino acids. Germline V gene lookup returns CDR1 LNHDA and CDR2 SQIVND (reference sequence). Between the trimmed V and J ends, which lost 3 bases and 1 base, there was a span of 10 bases. The CDR3 reads CASSIGQGSYEQYF. DNA for the CDR3: TGTGCCAGTAGTATCGGGCAGGGGTCCTACGAGCAGTACTTC.

This chain links TRBV18 with TRBJ2-3, with 9 bases lining up with TRBD1. Germline lookup yields CDR1 KGHSH and CDR2 LQKENI. The CDR3 covers 15 residues. Trimming removed 5 bases from V and 0 bases from J; junction bases left unmatched: 3. CDR3 residues: CASSSGQGSTDTQYF. In DNA, the CDR3 is TGTGCCAGCTCATCGGGACAGGGCAGCACAGATACGCAGTATTTT. Complete variable domain (other parts from reference TRBV18 and TRBJ2-3): NAGVMQNPRHLVRRRGQEARLRCSPMKGHSHVYWYRQLPEEGLKFMVYLQKENIIDESGMPKERFSAEFPKEGPSILRIQQVVRGDSAAYFCASSSGQGSTDTQYFGPGTRLTVL.

The chain combines TRBV11-2 with TRBJ2-1; 10 bases match TRBD2. J lost 0 bases, V lost 9 bases, and 8 bases had no gene match. CDR1 and CDR2 from the germline V gene are SGHAT and FQNNGV. The CDR3 has 16 amino acids. As DNA, the CDR3 is TGTGCCAGTATTCGTAGCGGGGGGAGCTCCTACAATGAGCAGTTCTTC. It translates to CASIRSGGSSYNEQFF. The full variable domain, completed using reference TRBV11-2 and TRBJ2-1, is EAGVAQSPRYKIIEKRQSVAFWCNPISGHATLYWYQQILGQGPKLLIQFQNNGVVDDSQLPKDRFSAERLKGVDSTLKIQPAKLEDSAVYLCASIRSGGSSYNEQFFGPGTRLTVL.

The sample holds a few counts of this clone. The sample carries other DNA sequences with the same CDR3. The V and J genes are TRBV18 and TRBJ1-2, with a tentative D call TRBD1 (5 bases). Germline V gene data show CDR1 as KGHSH and CDR2 as LQKENI. V was clipped by 6 bases and J by 6 bases, with 8 bases between them. The CDR3 is 11 residues long. The CDR3 nucleotides read TGTGCCAGCTCTACGGGGGATGGCTACACCTTC. This codes for CASSTGDGYTF.

This rearrangement joins TRBV30 to TRBJ2-2; 7 bases align to TRBD1. The CDR3 covers 14 residues. V trimming: 2 bases; J trimming: 1 base; junction bases outside the gene matches: 1. Germline-derived CDR1 and CDR2 are GTSNPN and SVGIG (reference sequence). The chain's CDR3 is CAWSRTGNTGELFF. CDR3 sequence (DNA): TGTGCCTGGAGTCGGACAGGGAACACCGGGGAGCTGTTTTTT.